These 24 T cell receptor beta chains were all obtained from the same sample, sequenced in a study of T-cell memory formation after mild COVID-19. TCRdb re-called the 5' RACE reads through MiXCR, storing one row per CDR3 protein. The data contain a few hundred thousand distinct CDR3 sequences, around 15% of them singletons. The source material was PBMCs or a T cell subset sorted from them (not recorded which). The receptors originated from a man younger than 35 who had mild COVID-19 (a few samples of this study predate the infection). Cell type and time point are not known.

This clonotype was found many times. V is TRBV12-3 or TRBV12-4 and J is TRBJ2-7; D tentatively fits TRBD1 or TRBD2 (6 bases each). CDR3 length equals 14 residues. V lost 6 bases and J 1 base, leaving 13 bases between the germline ends. The CDR3 DNA follows: TGTGCCAGCAGCCTCACAGGGAGGTCCTACGAGCAGTACTTC. It is translated as CASSLTGRSYEQYF.

This chain links TRBV9 with TRBJ1-1; 7 bases fit TRBD1. V trimming: 3 bases; J trimming: 4 bases; junction bases outside the gene matches: 3. The CDR3 contains 13 residues. Germline assignment: CDR1 SGDLS and CDR2 YYNGEE. The CDR3 region is CASSERGPTEAFF. The CDR3 nucleotides are TGTGCCAGCAGCGAGAGGGGGCCCACTGAAGCTTTCTTT.

The chain couples TRBV25-1 to TRBJ2-7, with D unclear. The V gene lost 4 bases and the J gene lost 0 bases, with 13 bases spanning the gap. Germline V lookup: CDR1 MGHDK, CDR2 SYGVNS. The CDR3 is 15 amino acids. The CDR3 region is CASSASGYSSYEQYF. In DNA, the CDR3 is TGTGCCAGCAGTGCCTCTGGGTACAGCTCCTACGAGCAGTACTTC.

The chain links TRBV6-6 to TRBJ1-5; D call uncertain. Germline CDR1 is MNHNY and CDR2 is SVGAGI (reference sequence). The CDR3 covers 12 residues. Trimming shortened V by 6 bases and J by 15 bases, and 18 bases separated the two germline ends. The CDR3 nucleotides read TGTGCCAGCAGCCAGGTGGGCGGATCGTGGCATTTT. It codes for CASSQVGGSWHF.

This clonotype was detected ten times or more. CDR3 region: CASSLSWDTSSYEQYF. The CDR3 nucleotides read TGTGCCAGCAGCTTATCGTGGGACACGAGCTCCTACGAGCAGTACTTC. V is TRBV7-2 and J is TRBJ2-7; tentatively, D is TRBD1 (6 bases). V shed 2 bases and J shed 0 bases, with 14 bases lying between them. The CDR3 extends over 16 amino acids. From germline, CDR1 is SGHTA and CDR2 FQGNSA.

This chain links TRBV12-3 or TRBV12-4 with TRBJ1-1, with D unresolved. This CDR3 region has 16 residues. Trimming took 3 bases from V and 1 from J, leaving 15 bases between them. DNA for the CDR3: TGTGCCAGCAGTTTTATGTGGAACAGTAAGAACACTGAAGCTTTCTTT. Its translation is CASSFMWNSKNTEAFF.

This clonotype was detected ten times or more. The rearrangement uses TRBV20-1 and TRBJ2-3; no reliable D call. The CDR3 covers 15 residues. V was cut by 6 bases and J by 3 bases, with 19 bases left in between. Germline CDR1 and CDR2: DFQATT and SNEGSKA (reference sequence). This chain's CDR3 is CSALRTPHATDTQYF. As DNA, the CDR3 is TGCAGTGCCCTACGGACGCCACACGCAACAGATACGCAGTATTTT.

This clonotype was counted a few times. The rearrangement uses TRBV7-2 and TRBJ2-2, with unresolved D. The germline gives CDR1 SGHTA, CDR2 FQGNSA. Deletions cut 1 base from V and 6 bases from J, with 15 bases between. There are 16 residues in the CDR3. The CDR3 nucleotides are TGTGCCAGCAGCTTAGATAGGAGTGCGAAGTCCGGGGAGCTGTTTTTT. It is translated as CASSLDRSAKSGELFF.

This clonotype was observed at least ten times. CDR3 amino acids: CASSSTTGSLETGELFF. In DNA form, the CDR3 reads TGCGCCAGCAGCTCGACGACAGGGTCCTTAGAGACCGGGGAGCTGTTTTTT. The chain couples TRBV5-1 to TRBJ2-2; 7 positions match TRBD1. Germline CDR1 and CDR2: SGHRS and YFSETQ. The V and J ends lost 3 bases and 5 bases, in that order; junction bases with no gene match: 13. This CDR3 has 17 amino acids. The variable domain in full, with the rest retrieved from reference TRBV5-1 and TRBJ2-2, is KAGVTQTPRYLIKTRGQQVTLSCSPISGHRSVSWYQQTPGQGLQFLFEYFSETQRNKGNFPGRFSGRQFSNSRSEMNVSTLELGDSALYLCASSSTTGSLETGELFFGEGSRLTVL.

The chain links TRBV11-2 to TRBJ2-7; no definite D call. V lost 5 bases and J 0 bases, leaving 8 bases between the germline ends. Germline loops: CDR1 SGHAT, CDR2 FQNNGV. The CDR3 has 13 amino acids. The CDR3 DNA is TGTGCCAGCAGCCTTGCCAGCTCCTACGAGCAGTACGTC. Its protein is CASSLASSYEQYV.

A few counts support this clonotype. The rearrangement links TRBV30 to TRBJ2-3, with 10 bases lining up with TRBD2. Germline V CDR1 and CDR2: GTSNPN, SVGIG (reference sequence). Germline trimming cut 2 bases from V and 1 base from J; bases unmatched to any gene: 6. CDR3 length: 16 residues. This chain's CDR3 is CAWSSVLAGGTDTQYF. The CDR3 nucleotides are TGTGCCTGGAGTTCGGTCCTAGCGGGAGGCACAGATACGCAGTATTTT.

There are a few counts of this clonotype. This rearrangement joins TRBV9 to TRBJ1-5, with D unclear. The ends were cut back, 4 bases at V and 8 bases at J, with 7 bases in the middle. The CDR3 contains 11 residues. Per germline, CDR1 SGDLS and CDR2 YYNGEE. CDR3 region: CASSLGKPQHF. CDR3 bases: TGTGCCAGCAGCTTGGGGAAGCCCCAGCATTTT. Together with reference TRBV9 and TRBJ1-5, the CDR3 gives the full variable domain: DSGVTQTPKHLITATGQRVTLRCSPRSGDLSVYWYQQSLDQGLQFLIQYYNGEERAKGNILERFSAQQFPDLHSELNLSSLELGDSALYFCASSLGKPQHFGDGTRLSIL.

The table lists this clonotype with many counts. J is TRBJ2-5 and V is TRBV12-3 or TRBV12-4; unclear D gene. The CDR3 covers 15 residues. The V end was cut by 5 bases, the J end by 0 bases, with 13 bases between. Written as DNA, the CDR3 is TGTGCCAGCAGTCCAATAGACCAGTACCAAGAGACCCAGTACTTC. Its translation: CASSPIDQYQETQYF.

This clonotype was seen more than once but under ten times. This chain uses TRBV25-1 with TRBJ2-5, with 7 positions matching TRBD1. Germline V gene data show CDR1 as MGHDK and CDR2 as SYGVNS. J lost 13 bases, V lost 9 bases, and 20 bases had no gene match. The CDR3 sequence is 14 residues long. CDR3 residues: CARTDQGECRGGYF. Written as DNA, the CDR3 is TGTGCCAGAACTGACCAGGGGGAATGTCGAGGAGGGTACTTC.

The chain combines TRBV5-4 with TRBJ1-1; D unresolved. V shed 2 bases and J shed 4 bases, with 18 bases lying between them. This CDR3 contains 16 residues. Germline V gene data show CDR1 as SGHNT and CDR2 as YYREEE (reference sequence). For the CDR3, the DNA is TGTGCCAGCAGCTTTCCCCCCGCTACGACGGGCACTGAAGCTTTCTTT. Translated, it gives CASSFPPATTGTEAFF.

This clonotype was found many times. The chain combines TRBV4-1 with TRBJ2-3; D gene ambiguous. V was cut by 2 bases and J by 5 bases, with 11 bases left in between. Germline V CDR1 and CDR2: MGHRA, YSYEKL. The CDR3 is made up of 14 amino acids. The CDR3 region has the DNA TGCGCCAGCAGCCAACCATCCTCCGGAGATACGCAGTATTTT. It specifies CASSQPSSGDTQYF.

The chain is built from TRBV2 and TRBJ1-5; TRBD1 agrees at 8 bases. The CDR3 length is 15 residues. Germline assignment: CDR1 SNHLY and CDR2 FYNNEI. Trimming removed 6 bases from V and 2 bases from J; junction bases left unmatched: 6. The CDR3 DNA sequence: TGTGCCAGCAGAGAACAGGGGGTGGGCAATCAGCCCCAGCATTTT. Its protein is CASREQGVGNQPQHF.

This clonotype has a count of ten or more. J is TRBJ2-3 and V is TRBV4-1; no firm D call. There are 15 residues in the CDR3. Germline values: CDR1 MGHRA, CDR2 YSYEKL. V was pared by 1 base and J by 1 base, with 9 bases between. CDR3 sequence: CASSQGQRRTDTQYF. The CDR3 bases are TGCGCCAGCAGCCAAGGTCAGCGACGCACAGATACGCAGTATTTT.

This clonotype was found a few times. This rearrangement joins TRBV21-1 to TRBJ2-2; no DNA check was done on the table's D call, TRBD1. TRBV21-1 is noted as a pseudogene. The CDR3 is made up of 17 amino acids. The CDR3 here is CASSKAWTGGKTGELFF. As DNA, the CDR3 is TGTGCCAGCAGCAAAGCGTGGACAGGGGGAAAAACCGGGGAGCTGTTTTTT.

The rearrangement joins TRBV12-3 or TRBV12-4 to TRBJ2-3; 9 positions match TRBD1. CDR3 length: 16 residues. V was clipped by 3 bases and J by 4 bases; unmatched bases: 8. Here the CDR3 reads CASSFLGQGGADTQYF. The CDR3 DNA reads TGTGCCAGCAGTTTCTTGGGACAGGGCGGCGCAGATACGCAGTATTTT.

In this sample, this clonotype turned up a few times. The V and J genes are TRBV9 and TRBJ2-5; no reliable D call. The CDR3 runs to 14 residues. Germline V gene lookup returns CDR1 SGDLS and CDR2 YYNGEE. V lost 4 bases, J lost 5 bases, and 15 bases lay in between. CDR3 loop: CASSPVGYSETQYF. The CDR3 DNA follows: TGTGCCAGCAGCCCCGTCGGGTACTCGGAGACCCAGTACTTC.

V and J are TRBV9 and TRBJ1-1; D is possibly TRBD1 (6 bases). Germline V gives CDR1 SGDLS, CDR2 YYNGEE. Trimming shortened V by 0 bases and J by 1 base, and 16 bases separated the two germline ends. The CDR3 runs 17 residues. The CDR3: CASSVAGGPEGNTEAFF. CDR3 nucleotides: TGTGCCAGCAGCGTAGCTGGGGGCCCAGAGGGGAACACTGAAGCTTTCTTT.

This clonotype occurred many times. The chain carries TRBV7-2 and TRBJ1-1; D unresolved. The V and J ends lost 3 bases and 5 bases respectively, with 10 bases between them. The CDR3 loop spans 13 amino acids. Germline CDR1 reads SGHTA; CDR2 reads FQGNSA. The CDR3 spells CASSFSGETEAFF. In DNA form, the CDR3 reads TGTGCCAGCAGCTTTTCCGGGGAAACTGAAGCTTTCTTT.

CDR3 loop: CASSQAGPFNEQFF. CDR3 nucleotides: TGCGCCAGCAGCCAGGCCGGGCCCTTCAATGAGCAGTTCTTC. The chain employs TRBV4-1 and TRBJ2-1; no definite D call. The germline V gene has CDR1 MGHRA and CDR2 YSYEKL. The ends were cut back, 3 bases at V and 6 bases at J, with 12 bases in the middle. The CDR3 is 14 amino acids.